This is a list of T cell receptor beta chains from one sample in a study of blood T cell repertoires in COVID-19. Some clones are missing from TCRdb's copy, which holds only in-frame ones; the method was immunoSEQ multiplex PCR. The table shows around 100,000 clones, with around 80% occurring only once. The sequencing input was peripheral blood. All receptors derive from a woman in her 70s with acute or convalescent COVID-19. Both conserved end residues are part of each CDR3. D genes are given only for firm matches. The listing skips clone size in some rows; elsewhere it reads once, few, many or a size class.

D: -
J: TRBJ2-1
size: -
V: TRBV2
DNA: TGTGCCAGCAGTGAATATGTGGGAGTGGGCTACAATGAGCAGTTCTTC
CDR3: CASSEYVGVGYNEQFF

D: -
J: TRBJ1-6
size: few
V: TRBV28
DNA: TGTGCCAGCAGCTCGACAGGAACTGGGGATAATTCACCCCTCCACTTT
CDR3: CASSSTGTGDNSPLHF

D: TRBD2
J: TRBJ2-7
size: -
V: TRBV10-2
DNA: TGCGCCAGCAGTGGGCCTCTAGCGGGTGCTGCCTACGAGCAGTACTTC
CDR3: CASSGPLAGAAYEQYF

D: -
J: TRBJ2-3
size: -
V: TRBV3-1/TRBV3-2
DNA: TGTGCCAGCAGCCACGGTTGGGAGGGGGGCCGAGATACGCAGTATTTT
CDR3: CASSHGWEGGRDTQYF

D: -
J: TRBJ2-7
size: -
V: TRBV20-1
DNA: TGCAGTGCTAGGGGGACATGGGAGCAGTACTTC
CDR3: CSARGTWEQYF

D: TRBD1
J: TRBJ2-4
size: -
V: TRBV19
DNA: TGTGCCAGTAGTCCGACAGGGGGGACTCAGTACTTC
CDR3: CASSPTGGTQYF

D: TRBD1
J: TRBJ1-1
size: few
V: TRBV28
DNA: TGTGCCAGCAGTCCCCAGACAGGGGCTCTCACTGAAGCTTTCTTT
CDR3: CASSPQTGALTEAFF

D: TRBD1
J: TRBJ2-1
size: -
V: TRBV19
DNA: TGTGCCAGTAGGTCCAGGGGGAGCCACAATGAGCAGTTCTTC
CDR3: CASRSRGSHNEQFF

D: -
J: TRBJ1-5
size: -
V: TRBV9
DNA: TGTGCCAGCAGCGTAGAAGGGGGTCGGCAGCCCCAGCATTTT
CDR3: CASSVEGGRQPQHF

D: TRBD2
J: TRBJ2-5
size: -
V: TRBV3-1/TRBV3-2
DNA: TGTGCCAGCAGCCCCCGACTAGCACAAGAGACCCAGTACTTC
CDR3: CASSPRLAQETQYF

D: TRBD1
J: TRBJ2-7
size: once
V: TRBV11-2
DNA: TGTGCCAGCAGCCGGACAGGGCCCCCCTACGAGCAGTACTTC
CDR3: CASSRTGPPYEQYF

D: TRBD2
J: TRBJ2-2
size: few
V: TRBV4-1
DNA: TGCGCCAGCAGCCATCCCAGCGGGAGGGCCCTGGGCACCGGGGAGCTGTTTTTT
CDR3: CASSHPSGRALGTGELFF

D: -
J: TRBJ1-6
size: once
V: TRBV2
DNA: TGTGCCAGCAGTGATAGACGAGGCTCACCCCTCCACTTT
CDR3: CASSDRRGSPLHF

D: -
J: TRBJ2-7
size: -
V: TRBV5-5
DNA: TGTGCCAGCAGCTTAGGCCCCGGGGACGAGCAGTACTTC
CDR3: CASSLGPGDEQYF

D: TRBD1
J: TRBJ1-5
size: -
V: TRBV30
DNA: TGTGCCTGGACAGGGGGAAGCAATCAGCCCCAGCATTTT
CDR3: CAWTGGSNQPQHF

D: -
J: TRBJ1-5
size: -
V: TRBV6-1
DNA: TGTGCCAGCAGTGAAGCGGGGGGGACGAATCAGCCCCAGCATTTT
CDR3: CASSEAGGTNQPQHF

D: TRBD2
J: TRBJ2-5
size: -
V: TRBV5-1
DNA: TGCGCCAGCAGCTCGGGATTAGGGAGCGGGGGGCCTCTAGAGACCCAGTACTTC
CDR3: CASSSGLGSGGPLETQYF

D: -
J: TRBJ2-3
size: -
V: TRBV19
DNA: TGTGCCAGTAGTGAGGTCGCAGATACGCAGTATTTT
CDR3: CASSEVADTQYF

D: -
J: TRBJ1-1
size: -
V: TRBV6-5
DNA: TGTGCCAGCACGAGGAGGGAGTTCAACACTGAAGCTTTCTTT
CDR3: CASTRREFNTEAFF

D: TRBD2
J: TRBJ2-7
size: -
V: TRBV5-1
DNA: TGCGCCAGCAGCTCGGGACTAGCGGGAGGTTACTCCTACGAGCAGTACTTC
CDR3: CASSSGLAGGYSYEQYF

D: -
J: TRBJ1-1
size: -
V: TRBV6-5
DNA: TGTGCCAGCACCCCTAGACAGAGATCCCCGACTGAAGCTTTCTTT
CDR3: CASTPRQRSPTEAFF

D: -
J: TRBJ1-2
size: few
V: TRBV6-1
DNA: TGTGCCAGCAGTGAATCGGGCAGGGGACGCTATGGCTACACCTTC
CDR3: CASSESGRGRYGYTF

D: -
J: TRBJ2-2
size: -
V: TRBV11-3
DNA: TGTGCCAGCAGCTTAGGCCAGGTGGACACCGGGGAGCTGTTTTTT
CDR3: CASSLGQVDTGELFF

D: TRBD1
J: TRBJ1-2
size: -
V: TRBV6-1
DNA: TGTGCCAGCAGTGAAGGGGGACAGATCGGTGGCTACACCTTC
CDR3: CASSEGGQIGGYTF

D: TRBD1
J: TRBJ1-6
size: -
V: TRBV6-5
DNA: TGTGCCAGCAGTACAGGGGAATACTATTCACCCCTCCACTTT
CDR3: CASSTGEYYSPLHF

D: -
J: TRBJ1-5
size: -
V: TRBV6-5
DNA: TGTGCCAGCAGTTTAGACAATCAGCCCCAGCATTTT
CDR3: CASSLDNQPQHF

D: -
J: TRBJ1-1
size: -
V: TRBV19
DNA: TGTGCCAGTACCACGATCGGGAACACTGAAGCTTTCTTT
CDR3: CASTTIGNTEAFF

D: -
J: TRBJ1-1
size: -
V: TRBV30
DNA: TGTGCCTGGAGTGGACAGAACACTGAAGCTTTCTTT
CDR3: CAWSGQNTEAFF

D: -
J: TRBJ2-5
size: -
V: TRBV7-6
DNA: TGTGCCAGCAGCTTAAGTGGGAGTGAGACCCAGTACTTC
CDR3: CASSLSGSETQYF

D: TRBD1
J: TRBJ1-5
size: -
V: TRBV3-1/TRBV3-2
DNA: TGTGCCAGCAGCTACGGACAGGGTGATCAGCCCCAGCATTTT
CDR3: CASSYGQGDQPQHF

D: -
J: TRBJ1-5
size: few
V: TRBV19
DNA: TGTGCCAGTAGTATCGTAGGTTCAGGGGTGAAGAGCAATCAGCCCCAGCATTTT
CDR3: CASSIVGSGVKSNQPQHF

D: -
J: TRBJ2-5
size: -
V: TRBV24-1
DNA: TGTGCCACCAGTGATTCAACCCGGGGGTCTCAAGAGACCCAGTACTTC
CDR3: CATSDSTRGSQETQYF

D: -
J: TRBJ2-3
size: -
V: TRBV5-1
DNA: TGCGCCAGCACCGACATCCTGGGCGCAGATACGCAGTATTTT
CDR3: CASTDILGADTQYF

D: TRBD2
J: TRBJ2-7
size: few
V: TRBV3-1/TRBV3-2
DNA: TGTGCCAGCAGCCAGACTAGCGGGGCCTCCTACGAGCAGTACTTC
CDR3: CASSQTSGASYEQYF

D: -
J: TRBJ1-1
size: -
V: TRBV5-4
DNA: TGTGCCAGCAGCTTTCAGGGTTTGAACACTGAAGCTTTCTTT
CDR3: CASSFQGLNTEAFF

D: -
J: TRBJ2-3
size: -
V: TRBV7-9
DNA: TGTGCCAGCAGCTTACTTGGTCCCAGAGGTACGCAGTATTTT
CDR3: CASSLLGPRGTQYF

D: TRBD2
J: TRBJ2-3
size: -
V: TRBV5-4
DNA: TGTGCCAGCAGCACAGGGACTAGCGGGGGGGGCACAGATACGCAGTATTTT
CDR3: CASSTGTSGGGTDTQYF

D: TRBD1
J: TRBJ2-2
size: few
V: TRBV7-9
DNA: TGTGCCAGCAGCTTAAGTGGACAGGGTCCCGGGGAGCTGTTTTTT
CDR3: CASSLSGQGPGELFF

D: -
J: TRBJ2-6
size: -
V: TRBV5-1
DNA: TGCGCCAGCAGGTTTCAGGGAAACTCTGGGGCCAACGTCCTGACTTTC
CDR3: CASRFQGNSGANVLTF

D: -
J: TRBJ1-4
size: -
V: TRBV25-1
DNA: TGTGCCAGCAGTGAATCTCAGGGGAATGAAAAACTGTTTTTT
CDR3: CASSESQGNEKLFF

D: TRBD1
J: TRBJ1-2
size: -
V: TRBV5-6
DNA: TGTGCCAGCAGCTCCTCCGGGACAGGGAAACATGGCTACACCTTC
CDR3: CASSSSGTGKHGYTF

D: TRBD2
J: TRBJ2-7
size: -
V: TRBV5-1
DNA: TGCGCCAGCAGCTTGGGGCCCTCGGGAGGCTCCTACGAGCAGTACTTC
CDR3: CASSLGPSGGSYEQYF

D: TRBD1
J: TRBJ1-1
size: -
V: TRBV7-3
DNA: TGTGCCAGCAGCTCTGGGACAGGGGCGAGCACTGAAGCTTTCTTT
CDR3: CASSSGTGASTEAFF

D: -
J: TRBJ2-5
size: -
V: TRBV27
DNA: TGTGCCAGCAGTCTAGCCGGGTTAGGGGGGACCCAGTACTTC
CDR3: CASSLAGLGGTQYF

D: -
J: TRBJ1-5
size: once
V: TRBV19
DNA: TGTGCCAGTAGTGCGGGGGGGCTGGGTCAGCCCCAGCATTTT
CDR3: CASSAGGLGQPQHF

D: TRBD2
J: TRBJ2-2
size: -
V: TRBV27
DNA: TGTGCCAGCAGTATCGGACTAGCGGGAGTATTCACCGGGGAGCTGTTTTTT
CDR3: CASSIGLAGVFTGELFF

D: TRBD1
J: TRBJ2-3
size: -
V: TRBV7-3
DNA: TGTGCCAGCAGCTGGACAGGGGGGCGGACAGATACGCAGTATTTT
CDR3: CASSWTGGRTDTQYF

D: TRBD1
J: TRBJ1-2
size: few
V: TRBV4-1
DNA: TGCGCCAGCAGCCAAGATGGGGACAGGGGGCTCGCCTTCTATGGCTACACCTTC
CDR3: CASSQDGDRGLAFYGYTF

D: TRBD1
J: TRBJ1-2
size: -
V: TRBV5-1
DNA: TGCGCCAGCAGCATCGCCGGGACAGGGGGCGGCTACACCTTC
CDR3: CASSIAGTGGGYTF

D: TRBD2
J: TRBJ2-5
size: -
V: TRBV19
DNA: TGTGCCAGTAGCCCGGGAGGGGGTGTGGAGACCCAGTACTTC
CDR3: CASSPGGGVETQYF

D: TRBD1
J: TRBJ2-4
size: once
V: TRBV2
DNA: TGTGCCAGCAGCCAGGACAGGAACATTCAGTACTTC
CDR3: CASSQDRNIQYF

D: -
J: TRBJ1-1
size: once
V: TRBV2
DNA: TGTGCCAGCAGCAGAAACATGAACACTGAAGCTTTCTTT
CDR3: CASSRNMNTEAFF

D: TRBD2
J: TRBJ2-3
size: -
V: TRBV11-3
DNA: TGTGCCAGCAGTTCCGGGACTAGTGGAGCTCATACGCAGTATTTT
CDR3: CASSSGTSGAHTQYF